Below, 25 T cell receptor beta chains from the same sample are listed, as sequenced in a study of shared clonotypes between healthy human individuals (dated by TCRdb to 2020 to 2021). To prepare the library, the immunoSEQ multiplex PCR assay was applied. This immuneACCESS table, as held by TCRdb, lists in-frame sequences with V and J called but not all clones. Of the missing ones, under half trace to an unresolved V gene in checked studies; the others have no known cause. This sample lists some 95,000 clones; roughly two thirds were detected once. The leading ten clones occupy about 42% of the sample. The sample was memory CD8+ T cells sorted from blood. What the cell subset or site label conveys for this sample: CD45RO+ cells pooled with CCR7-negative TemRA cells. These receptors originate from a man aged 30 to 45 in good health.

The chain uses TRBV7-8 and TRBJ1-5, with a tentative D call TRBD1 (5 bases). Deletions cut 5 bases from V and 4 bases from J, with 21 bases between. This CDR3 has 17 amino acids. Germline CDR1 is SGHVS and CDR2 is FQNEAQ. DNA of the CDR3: TGTGCCAGCAGCCCTCGGGGGGACGACGACCTAAATCAGCCCCAGCATTTT. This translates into CASSPRGDDDLNQPQHF. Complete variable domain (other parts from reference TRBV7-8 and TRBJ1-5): GAGVSQSPRYKVAKRGQDVALRCDPISGHVSLFWYQQALGQGPEFLTYFQNEAQLDKSGLPSDRFFAERPEGSVSTLKIQRTQQEDSAVYLCASSPRGDDDLNQPQHFGDGTRLSIL.

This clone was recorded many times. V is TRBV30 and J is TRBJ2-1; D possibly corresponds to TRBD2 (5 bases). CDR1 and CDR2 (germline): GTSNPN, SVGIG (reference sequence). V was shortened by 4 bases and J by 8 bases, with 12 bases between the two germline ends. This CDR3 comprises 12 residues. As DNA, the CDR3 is TGTGCCTGGAATAAAATTAGCGATGAGCAGTTCTTC. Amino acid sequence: CAWNKISDEQFF.

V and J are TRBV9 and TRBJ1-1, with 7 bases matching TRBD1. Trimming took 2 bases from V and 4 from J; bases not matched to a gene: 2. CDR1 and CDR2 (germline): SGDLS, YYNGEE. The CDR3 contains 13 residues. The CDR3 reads CASSVSGGTEAFF. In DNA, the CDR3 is TGTGCCAGCAGCGTTTCAGGGGGCACTGAAGCTTTCTTT.

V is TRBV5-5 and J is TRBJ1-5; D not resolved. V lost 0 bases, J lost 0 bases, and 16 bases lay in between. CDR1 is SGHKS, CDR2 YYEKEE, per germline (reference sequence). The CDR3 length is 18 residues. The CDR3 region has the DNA TGTGCCAGCAGCTTGGTGGCAGGATGGGTGAATAGCAATCAGCCCCAGCATTTT. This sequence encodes CASSLVAGWVNSNQPQHF. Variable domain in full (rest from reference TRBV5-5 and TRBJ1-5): DAGVTQSPTHLIKTRGQQVTLRCSPISGHKSVSWYQQVLGQGPQFIFQYYEKEERGRGNFPDRFSARQFPNYSSELNVNALLLGDSALYLCASSLVAGWVNSNQPQHFGDGTRLSIL.

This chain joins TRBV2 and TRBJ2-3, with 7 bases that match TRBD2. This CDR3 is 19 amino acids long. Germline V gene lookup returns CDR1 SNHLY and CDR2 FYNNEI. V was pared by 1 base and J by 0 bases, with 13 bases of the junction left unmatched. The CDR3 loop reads CASSEEASGPAMSTDTQYF. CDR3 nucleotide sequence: TGTGCCAGCAGTGAAGAGGCTAGCGGACCCGCCATGAGCACAGATACGCAGTATTTT. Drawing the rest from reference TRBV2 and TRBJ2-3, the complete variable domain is EPEVTQTPSHQVTQMGQEVILRCVPISNHLYFYWYRQILGQKVEFLVSFYNNEISEKSEIFDDQFSVERPDGSNFTLKIRSTKLEDSAMYFCASSEEASGPAMSTDTQYFGPGTRLTVL.

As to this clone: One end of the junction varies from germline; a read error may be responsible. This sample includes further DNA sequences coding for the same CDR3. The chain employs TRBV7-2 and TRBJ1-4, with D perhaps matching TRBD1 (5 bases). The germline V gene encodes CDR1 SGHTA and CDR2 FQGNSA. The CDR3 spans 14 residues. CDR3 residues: CASSSTGTNEKLFF. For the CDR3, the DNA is TGTGCCAGCAGCTCGACGGGGACTAATGAAAAACTATTTTTT.

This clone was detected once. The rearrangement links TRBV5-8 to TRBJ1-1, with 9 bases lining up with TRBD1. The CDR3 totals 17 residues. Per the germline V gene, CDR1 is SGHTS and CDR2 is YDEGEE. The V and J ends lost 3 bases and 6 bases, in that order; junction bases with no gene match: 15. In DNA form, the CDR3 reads TGTGCCAGCAGCTCCCTAAGTCGACAGGGGGTATCGGCTGAAGCTTTCTTT. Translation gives CASSSLSRQGVSAEAFF.

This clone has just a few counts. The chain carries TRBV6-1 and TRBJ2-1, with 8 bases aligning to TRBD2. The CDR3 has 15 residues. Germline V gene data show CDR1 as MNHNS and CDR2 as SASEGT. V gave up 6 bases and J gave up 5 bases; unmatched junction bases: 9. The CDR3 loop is CASSGLAGRDNEQFF. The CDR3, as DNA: TGTGCCAGCAGCGGGCTAGCGGGCCGTGACAATGAGCAGTTCTTC.

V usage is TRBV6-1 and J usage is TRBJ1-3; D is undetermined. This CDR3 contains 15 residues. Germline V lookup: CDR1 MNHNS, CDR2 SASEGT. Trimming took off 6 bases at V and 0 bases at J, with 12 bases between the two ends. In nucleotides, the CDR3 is TGTGCCAGCAGACCAGAAATCAACTCTGGAAACACCATATATTTT. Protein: CASRPEINSGNTIYF.

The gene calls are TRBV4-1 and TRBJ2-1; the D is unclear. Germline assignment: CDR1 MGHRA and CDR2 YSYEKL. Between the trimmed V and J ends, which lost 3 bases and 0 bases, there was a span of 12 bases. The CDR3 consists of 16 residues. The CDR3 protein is CASSHALLSSYNEQFF. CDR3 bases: TGCGCCAGCAGCCATGCACTTCTGAGCTCCTACAATGAGCAGTTCTTC.

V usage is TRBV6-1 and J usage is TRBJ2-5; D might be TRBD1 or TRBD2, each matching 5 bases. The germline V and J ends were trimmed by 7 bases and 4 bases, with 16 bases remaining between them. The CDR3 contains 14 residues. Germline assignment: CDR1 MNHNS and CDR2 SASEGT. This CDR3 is CASISGLGRETQYF. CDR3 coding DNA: TGTGCCAGCATCTCGGGCCTGGGACGAGAGACCCAGTACTTC.

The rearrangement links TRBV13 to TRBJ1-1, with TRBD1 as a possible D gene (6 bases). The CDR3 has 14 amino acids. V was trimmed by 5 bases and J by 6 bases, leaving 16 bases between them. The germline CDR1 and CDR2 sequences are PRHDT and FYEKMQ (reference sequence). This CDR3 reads CASSIRQDLAEAFF. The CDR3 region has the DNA TGTGCCAGCAGCATCAGACAGGATCTGGCTGAAGCTTTCTTT. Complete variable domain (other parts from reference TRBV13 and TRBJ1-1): AAGVIQSPRHLIKEKRETATLKCYPIPRHDTVYWYQQGPGQDPQFLISFYEKMQSDKGSIPDRFSAQQFSDYHSELNMSSLELGDSALYFCASSIRQDLAEAFFGQGTRLTVV.

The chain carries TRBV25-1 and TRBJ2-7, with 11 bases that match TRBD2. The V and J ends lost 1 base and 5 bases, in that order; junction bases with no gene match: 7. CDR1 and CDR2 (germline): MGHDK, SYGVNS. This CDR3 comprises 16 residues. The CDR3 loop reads CASSELGTSGRNEQYF. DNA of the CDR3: TGTGCCAGCAGTGAATTAGGGACTAGCGGCAGAAACGAGCAGTACTTC.

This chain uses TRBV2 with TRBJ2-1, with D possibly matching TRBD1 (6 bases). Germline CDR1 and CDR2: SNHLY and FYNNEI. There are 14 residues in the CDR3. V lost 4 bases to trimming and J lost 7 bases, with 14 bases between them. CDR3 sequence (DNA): TGTGCCAGCAGTGGAACAGGGAGAGGGAATGAGCAGTTCTTC. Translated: CASSGTGRGNEQFF.

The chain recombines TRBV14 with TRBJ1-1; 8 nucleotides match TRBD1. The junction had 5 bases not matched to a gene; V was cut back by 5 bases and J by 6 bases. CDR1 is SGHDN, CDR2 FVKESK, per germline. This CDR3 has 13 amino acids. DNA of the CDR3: TGTGCCAGCAGCGAACAGGGGGTCGCTGAAGCTTTCTTT. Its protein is CASSEQGVAEAFF. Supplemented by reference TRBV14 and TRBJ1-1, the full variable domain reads EAGVTQFPSHSVIEKGQTVTLRCDPISGHDNLYWYRRVMGKEIKFLLHFVKESKQDESGMPNNRFLAERTGGTYSTLKVQPAELEDSGVYFCASSEQGVAEAFFGQGTRLTVV.

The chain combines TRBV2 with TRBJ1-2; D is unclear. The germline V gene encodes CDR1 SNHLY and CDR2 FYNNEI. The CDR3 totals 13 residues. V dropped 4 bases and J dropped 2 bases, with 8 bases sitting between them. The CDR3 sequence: CASSGVGNYGYTF. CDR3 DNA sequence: TGTGCCAGCAGTGGGGTAGGGAACTATGGCTACACCTTC.

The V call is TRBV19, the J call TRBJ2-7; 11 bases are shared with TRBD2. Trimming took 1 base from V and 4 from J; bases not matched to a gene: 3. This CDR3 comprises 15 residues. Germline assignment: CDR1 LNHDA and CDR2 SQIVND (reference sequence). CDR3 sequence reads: CASSIGTSGRYEQYF. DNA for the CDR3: TGTGCCAGTAGTATAGGAACTAGCGGGAGATACGAGCAGTACTTC.

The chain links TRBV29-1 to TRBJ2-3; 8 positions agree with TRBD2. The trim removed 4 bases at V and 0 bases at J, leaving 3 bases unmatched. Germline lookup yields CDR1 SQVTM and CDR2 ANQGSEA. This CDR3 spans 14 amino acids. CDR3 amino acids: CSVGTSKSTDTQYF. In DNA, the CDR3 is TGCAGCGTTGGGACTAGCAAGAGCACAGATACGCAGTATTTT.

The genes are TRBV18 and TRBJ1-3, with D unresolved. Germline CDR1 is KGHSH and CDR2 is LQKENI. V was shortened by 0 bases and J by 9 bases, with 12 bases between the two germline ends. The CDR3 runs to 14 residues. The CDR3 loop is CASSPPIGKGTIYF. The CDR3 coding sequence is TGTGCCAGCTCACCACCCATCGGGAAGGGCACCATATATTTT.

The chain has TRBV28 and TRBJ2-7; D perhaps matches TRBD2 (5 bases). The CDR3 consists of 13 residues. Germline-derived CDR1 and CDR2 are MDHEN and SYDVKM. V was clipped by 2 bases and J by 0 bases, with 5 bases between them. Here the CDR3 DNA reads TGTGCCAGCAGTTTAGGGAGCTCCTACGAGCAGTACTTC. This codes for CASSLGSSYEQYF.

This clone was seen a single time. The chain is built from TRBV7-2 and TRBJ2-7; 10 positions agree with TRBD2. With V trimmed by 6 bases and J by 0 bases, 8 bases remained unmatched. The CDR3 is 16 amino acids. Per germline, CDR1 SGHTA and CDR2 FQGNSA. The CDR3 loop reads CASRTSSGGSSYEQYF. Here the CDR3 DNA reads TGTGCCAGCAGAACTTCTAGCGGGGGTAGCTCCTACGAGCAGTACTTC. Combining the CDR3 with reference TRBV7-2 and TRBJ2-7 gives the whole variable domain GAGVSQSPSNKVTEKGKDVELRCDPISGHTALYWYRQSLGQGLEFLIYFQGNSAPDKSGLPSDRFSAERTGGSVSTLTIQRTQQEDSAVYLCASRTSSGGSSYEQYFGPGTRLTVT.

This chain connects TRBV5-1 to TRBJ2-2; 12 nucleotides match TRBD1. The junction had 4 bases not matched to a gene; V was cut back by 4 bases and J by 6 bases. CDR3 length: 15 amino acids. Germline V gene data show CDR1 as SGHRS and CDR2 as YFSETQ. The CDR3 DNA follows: TGCGCCAGCAGCAGGGACAGGGGGCGATCCGGGGAGCTGTTTTTT. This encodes CASSRDRGRSGELFF.

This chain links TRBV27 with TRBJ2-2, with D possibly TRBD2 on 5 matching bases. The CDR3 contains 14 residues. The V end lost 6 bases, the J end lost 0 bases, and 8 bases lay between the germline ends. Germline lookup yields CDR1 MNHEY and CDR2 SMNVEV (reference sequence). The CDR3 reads CASRRVPNTGELFF. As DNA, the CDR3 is TGTGCCAGCAGGAGGGTTCCGAACACCGGGGAGCTGTTTTTT.

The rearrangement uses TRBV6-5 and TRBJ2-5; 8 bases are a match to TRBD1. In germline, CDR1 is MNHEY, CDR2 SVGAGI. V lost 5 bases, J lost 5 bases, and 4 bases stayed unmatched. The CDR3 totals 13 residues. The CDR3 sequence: CASSGQGWETQYF. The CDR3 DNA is TGTGCCAGCAGTGGACAGGGCTGGGAGACCCAGTACTTC.

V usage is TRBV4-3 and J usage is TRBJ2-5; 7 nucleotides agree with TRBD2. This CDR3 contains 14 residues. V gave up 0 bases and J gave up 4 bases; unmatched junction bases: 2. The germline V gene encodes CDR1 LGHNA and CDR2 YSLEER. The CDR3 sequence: CASSQDTGGETQYF. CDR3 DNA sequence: TGCGCCAGCAGCCAAGATACGGGAGGAGAGACCCAGTACTTC.